This is a list of T cell receptor beta chains from one sample in a study of T cells in pancreatic ductal adenocarcinoma. Assay: immunoSEQ multiplex PCR; the TCRdb copy retains only in-frame clones and omits some. This repertoire shows around 94,000 clones, roughly 96% found once; its top ten account for less than 4%. Sequences were obtained from PBMCs. Receptors originate from a human donor with pancreatic ductal adenocarcinoma. Each CDR3 is given with its conserved first and last residue. The D gene is left open where the match is weak.

j_call: TRBJ2-2
d_call: -
v_call: TRBV10-3
cdr3_nt: TGTGCCATCAGTGTGGGACTCAACACCGGGGAGCTGTTTTTT
cdr3_aa: CAISVGLNTGELFF

j_call: TRBJ2-3
d_call: TRBD2
v_call: TRBV28
cdr3_nt: TGTGCCAGCAGTTTATATCCCCTAGCGGGAGGGCCGGAAGATACGCAGTATTTT
cdr3_aa: CASSLYPLAGGPEDTQYF

j_call: TRBJ2-1
d_call: -
v_call: TRBV6-1
cdr3_nt: TGTGCCAGCAATGACGGCCAAAGGAGTGAGCAGTTCTTC
cdr3_aa: CASNDGQRSEQFF

j_call: TRBJ1-2
d_call: -
v_call: TRBV2
cdr3_nt: TGTGCCAGCAGTACCCCGGGCAGTAGCGGCCCTAACTATGGCTACACCTTC
cdr3_aa: CASSTPGSSGPNYGYTF

j_call: TRBJ2-4
d_call: TRBD1
v_call: TRBV18
cdr3_nt: TGTGCCAGCTCACCACCGAGTTTACAGGGGGCGGGAGCCAAAAACATTCAGTACTTC
cdr3_aa: CASSPPSLQGAGAKNIQYF

j_call: TRBJ2-7
d_call: -
v_call: TRBV10-1
cdr3_nt: TGCGCCAGCAGTGAAGGACAAACTTACGAGCAGTACTTC
cdr3_aa: CASSEGQTYEQYF

j_call: TRBJ2-2
d_call: -
v_call: TRBV5-4
cdr3_nt: TGTGCCAGCAGCTTGGTACTAGCAAACACCGGGGAGCTGTTTTTT
cdr3_aa: CASSLVLANTGELFF

j_call: TRBJ2-1
d_call: TRBD2
v_call: TRBV11-2
cdr3_nt: TGTGCCAGCAGCCCTATTCCGGGACTAGCTCCAGACTACAATGAGCAGTTCTTC
cdr3_aa: CASSPIPGLAPDYNEQFF

j_call: TRBJ2-7
d_call: TRBD1
v_call: TRBV28
cdr3_nt: TGTGCCAGCAGTAACCGGGACAGTAAGTACTTC
cdr3_aa: CASSNRDSKYF

j_call: TRBJ2-4
d_call: -
v_call: TRBV2
cdr3_nt: TGTGCCAGCAGGGAGGAGTTAACCAAAAACATTCAGTACTTC
cdr3_aa: CASREELTKNIQYF

j_call: TRBJ2-7
d_call: TRBD1
v_call: TRBV6-1
cdr3_nt: TGTGCCAGCAAGGAACAGGGGGCCGCCTACGAGCAGTACTTC
cdr3_aa: CASKEQGAAYEQYF